A single sample is the source of the 23 T cell receptor beta chains below, sequenced in a study of cytomegalovirus exposure and HLA in healthy donors. The primer mix had 60 Vbeta and 13 Jbeta primers. Repertoires were generated with immunoSEQ multiplex PCR, while TCRdb's copy carries only in-frame clones and drops some. The table records roughly 200,000 clones, around 77% of them present only once. Sequencing used PBMCs. The receptors here all came from a woman aged 25-40 years in good health and CMV-seronegative.

This clone was seen more than once but under ten times. The V gene is TRBV5-1, the J gene TRBJ1-1, with 9 positions matching TRBD1. J lost 5 bases, V lost 4 bases, and 6 bases had no gene match. This CDR3 spans 14 amino acids. CDR1 and CDR2 (germline): SGHRS, YFSETQ. CDR3 bases: TGCGCCAGCAGCCCAGAACAGGGGGCAACTGAAGCTTTCTTT. It is translated as CASSPEQGATEAFF.

The V and J genes are TRBV4-1 and TRBJ2-7; no clear D. The CDR3 consists of 17 residues. Deletions cut 0 bases from V and 2 bases from J, with 17 bases between. Germline V gene sequence: CDR1 MGHRA, CDR2 YSYEKL. Here the CDR3 reads CASSQDPGSWPTYEQYF. The CDR3 bases are TGCGCCAGCAGCCAAGACCCCGGGTCTTGGCCAACCTACGAGCAGTACTTC.

The chain couples TRBV6-5 to TRBJ2-7; TRBD1 matches at 8 bases. The CDR3 totals 14 residues. Germline V gene data show CDR1 as MNHEY and CDR2 as SVGAGI. V dropped 2 bases and J dropped 7; count of bases not matched to a gene: 7. The CDR3 bases are TGTGCCAGCAGTTACGGGCAGGGGGCAGGAGAGCAGTACTTC. As protein: CASSYGQGAGEQYF.

Remarks on this clone: This same CDR3 is encoded by further DNA sequences in the sample. The V gene is TRBV27, the J gene TRBJ1-4, with 7 bases fitting TRBD1. V was clipped by 3 bases and J by 8 bases; unmatched bases: 3. The CDR3 loop spans 13 amino acids. The V gene's germline CDR1 is MNHEY and CDR2 SMNVEV (reference sequence). CDR3 in amino acids: CASSFPGGEKLFF. CDR3 nucleotide sequence: TGTGCCAGCAGTTTTCCAGGGGGGGAAAAACTGTTTTTT. Based on the CDR3 plus reference TRBV27 and TRBJ1-4, the full variable domain is EAQVTQNPRYLITVTGKKLTVTCSQNMNHEYMSWYRQDPGLGLRQIYYSMNVEVTDKGDVPEGYKVSRKEKRNFPLILESPSPNQTSLYFCASSFPGGEKLFFGSGTQLSVL.

The chain carries TRBV5-1 and TRBJ1-2; D unclear. Germline V CDR1 and CDR2: SGHRS, YFSETQ. V lost 4 bases and J lost 0, with 19 bases in between. There are 17 residues in the CDR3. The CDR3 reads CASSPGLAASANYGYTF. CDR3 coding DNA: TGCGCCAGCAGCCCGGGGTTGGCAGCTTCAGCTAACTATGGCTACACCTTC.

V usage is TRBV2 and J usage is TRBJ2-7; 11 nucleotides match TRBD2. Germline V lookup: CDR1 SNHLY, CDR2 FYNNEI. The CDR3 contains 13 residues. V lost 8 bases and J lost 3; bases outside the gene matches: 3. The CDR3 DNA is TGTGCCAGCGGGGGGACTAGCGGCTACGAGCAGTACTTC. This translates into CASGGTSGYEQYF.

The chain uses TRBV6-5 and TRBJ2-3; no clear D gene. Trimming stripped 2 bases from V and 1 base from J, with 13 bases between. The CDR3 is 16 residues long. Germline CDR1 MNHEY, CDR2 SVGAGI. The CDR3 protein is CASSYIMSVGTDTQYF. In nucleotides, the CDR3 is TGTGCCAGCAGTTACATCATGAGCGTAGGCACAGATACGCAGTATTTT.

The chain is built from TRBV19 and TRBJ2-7, with 7 bases that match TRBD1. Germline loops: CDR1 LNHDA, CDR2 SQIVND (reference sequence). CDR3 size: 15 residues. V was pared by 5 bases and J by 2 bases, with 9 bases of the junction left unmatched. The CDR3 spells CASSVTGTDTYEQYF. The CDR3 nucleotides read TGTGCCAGTAGTGTAACCGGGACAGATACCTACGAGCAGTACTTC.

This clone was recorded a few times. This chain links TRBV5-6 with TRBJ2-7; D possibly corresponds to TRBD1 (6 bases). Trimming shortened V by 4 bases and J by 3 bases, and 17 bases separated the two germline ends. The CDR3 consists of 15 residues. CDR1 is SGHDT, CDR2 YYEEEE, per germline. The CDR3: CASSGSSGDFYEQYF. CDR3 coding DNA: TGTGCCAGCAGCGGATCCTCAGGGGATTTCTACGAGCAGTACTTC.

V usage is TRBV6-1 and J usage is TRBJ1-4; 9 nucleotides match TRBD1. The length of the CDR3 is 17 residues. V lost 3 bases and J lost 2; bases outside the gene matches: 7. Germline lookup yields CDR1 MNHNS and CDR2 SASEGT. CDR3 nucleotide sequence: TGTGCCAGCAGTGATCCGGGACAGGGAACGACTAATGAAAAACTGTTTTTT. It codes for CASSDPGQGTTNEKLFF.

This chain joins TRBV6-6 and TRBJ2-7, with TRBD1 as a possible D gene (5 bases). Germline CDR1 MNHNY, CDR2 SVGAGI (reference sequence). This CDR3 region has 14 residues. The V and J ends lost 0 bases and 2 bases respectively, with 8 bases between them. The CDR3 spells CASSYSRGTYEQYF. In nucleotides, the CDR3 is TGTGCCAGCAGTTACTCAAGGGGAACCTACGAGCAGTACTTC.

The chain uses TRBV2 and TRBJ2-2; 9 nucleotides align to TRBD2. The CDR3 covers 14 residues. Trimming cost V 7 bases and J 4 bases; bases outside gene matches: 4. Germline V gene data show CDR1 as SNHLY and CDR2 as FYNNEI. DNA of the CDR3: TGTGCCAGCAATGGCGGGAGGGGCACCGGGGAGCTGTTTTTT. This gives the protein CASNGGRGTGELFF.

This clone has only a few counts. The chain carries TRBV5-4 and TRBJ1-4; weak D call: TRBD1 (6 bases). The CDR3 sequence is 14 residues long. The germline gives CDR1 SGHNT, CDR2 YYREEE (reference sequence). The V and J ends lost 0 bases and 7 bases respectively, with 10 bases between them. CDR3 DNA sequence: TGTGCCAGCAGCTTGGCCGGGACACTTGAAAAACTGTTTTTT. Its translation is CASSLAGTLEKLFF. The full variable domain, with the rest looked up from reference TRBV5-4 and TRBJ1-4, is ETGVTQSPTHLIKTRGQQVTLRCSSQSGHNTVSWYQQALGQGPQFIFQYYREEENGRGNFPPRFSGLQFPNYSSELNVNALELDDSALYLCASSLAGTLEKLFFGSGTQLSVL.

V and J are TRBV6-1 and TRBJ2-2, with D possibly being TRBD1 (6 bases). Trimming removed 10 bases at V and 6 bases at J, with 12 bases between. Germline lookup yields CDR1 MNHNS and CDR2 SASEGT. The CDR3 is 12 residues long. CDR3 DNA sequence: TGTGCCACCCAGGGGTACCCCGGGGAGCTGTTTTTT. Residues: CATQGYPGELFF.

The CDR3 here is CASSSRTSEGDTQYF. The CDR3, as DNA: TGTGCCAGCAGCTCCAGGACTAGCGAGGGAGATACGCAGTATTTT. The rearrangement joins TRBV7-9 to TRBJ2-3, with 9 nucleotides matching TRBD2. The V and J ends lost 4 bases and 5 bases, in that order; junction bases with no gene match: 7. The germline V gene encodes CDR1 SEHNR and CDR2 FQNEAQ (reference sequence). CDR3 length: 15 amino acids.

V usage is TRBV20-1 and J usage is TRBJ2-1; D not resolved. The germline V gene encodes CDR1 DFQATT and CDR2 SNEGSKA (reference sequence). Trimming removed 2 bases at V and 6 bases at J, with 5 bases between. The CDR3 is made up of 11 amino acids. In DNA, the CDR3 is TGCAGTGCTAGAACTATCAATGAGCAGTTCTTC. Its protein product is CSARTINEQFF.

V usage is TRBV27 and J usage is TRBJ1-5; D is possibly TRBD1 (5 bases). The germline V gene has CDR1 MNHEY and CDR2 SMNVEV (reference sequence). Trimming stripped 2 bases from V and 5 bases from J, with 10 bases between. The CDR3 has 14 amino acids. The CDR3 nucleotides are TGTGCCAGCAGTTTAACAGGAAGATATCAGCCCCAGCATTTT. This translates into CASSLTGRYQPQHF.

The chain couples TRBV2 to TRBJ1-2; 10 bases line up with TRBD1. The CDR3 is made up of 15 amino acids. Germline V gene lookup returns CDR1 SNHLY and CDR2 FYNNEI. V lost 1 base, J lost 6 bases, and 5 bases stayed unmatched. The CDR3 protein is CASSEEVGQGNGYTF. The CDR3 coding sequence is TGTGCCAGCAGTGAAGAGGTGGGACAGGGGAATGGCTACACCTTC.

The chain employs TRBV18 and TRBJ2-3, with 13 bases aligning to TRBD2. This CDR3 is 18 amino acids long. CDR1 KGHSH and CDR2 LQKENI come from the germline V gene. V shed 3 bases, J shed 3 bases, and the junction held 9 bases outside the gene matches. CDR3 bases: TGTGCCAGCTCACCCAAACTAGCGGGAGGGCCTAAGACAGATACGCAGTATTTT. As protein: CASSPKLAGGPKTDTQYF.

The chain couples TRBV18 to TRBJ1-4; weak D call: TRBD1 (6 bases). V shed 2 bases and J shed 5 bases, with 12 bases lying between them. CDR1 is KGHSH and CDR2 is LQKENI in the germline V gene. The CDR3 length is 15 residues. The CDR3 DNA reads TGTGCCAGCTCACCAAGCGGGGGGCAGAATGAAAAACTGTTTTTT. Protein product: CASSPSGGQNEKLFF.

The chain recombines TRBV4-2 with TRBJ2-3; 9 positions match TRBD1. V shed 6 bases, J shed 3 bases, and the junction held 10 bases outside the gene matches. This CDR3 spans 16 amino acids. The germline V gene encodes CDR1 LGHNA and CDR2 YNFKEQ. CDR3 protein: CASRFRWDRATDTQYF. The CDR3 DNA sequence: TGTGCCAGCAGATTCAGGTGGGACAGGGCAACAGATACGCAGTATTTT.

The chain has TRBV28 and TRBJ2-7; possible D gene TRBD2, 6 bases. V was cut by 2 bases and J by 3 bases, with 8 bases left in between. Germline assignment: CDR1 MDHEN and CDR2 SYDVKM. This CDR3 comprises 13 residues. DNA of the CDR3: TGTGCCAGCAGTTTAGGGGGGAGCTACGAGCAGTACTTC. Its translation: CASSLGGSYEQYF.

This clone has only one observation. The chain has TRBV5-6 and TRBJ1-1; D perhaps matches TRBD1 (6 bases). The CDR3 sequence is 13 residues long. The germline CDR1 and CDR2 sequences are SGHDT and YYEEEE. V lost 2 bases, J lost 3 bases, and 8 bases lay in between. The CDR3 coding sequence is TGTGCCAGCAGCTTCACAGGGTACACTGAAGCTTTCTTT. Amino acid sequence: CASSFTGYTEAFF.